The 9 T cell receptor beta chains in this list originate from one sample, sequenced in a study of blood T cell repertoires in COVID-19. Using immunoSEQ multiplex PCR, the repertoire was profiled, and TCRdb retains in-frame clones only, with some absent. The sample has tens of thousands of clones; approximately 86% are singletons. The sequencing sample was made of peripheral blood. The receptor source for this set is a woman aged 80 or older with acute or convalescent COVID-19.

The V and J genes are TRBV7-3 and TRBJ2-3; 9 positions agree with TRBD1. This CDR3 contains 15 residues. From germline, CDR1 is SGHTA and CDR2 FQGTGA. The J segment lost 6 bases and the V segment lost 2 bases, leaving 6 bases of the junction unmatched. CDR3 coding DNA: TGTGCCAGCAGCTTAGGGGACAGGGCCGGGGATACGCAGTATTTT. It is translated as CASSLGDRAGDTQYF.

V usage is TRBV15 and J usage is TRBJ1-4, with a tentative D call TRBD1 (5 bases). The CDR3 is 17 residues long. Germline CDR1 is LNHNV and CDR2 is YYDKDF (reference sequence). V was trimmed by 0 bases and J by 5 bases, leaving 16 bases between them. For the CDR3, the DNA is TGTGCCACCAGCAGAGATGCGGAACTGGAGGGGAATGAAAAACTGTTTTTT. Residues: CATSRDAELEGNEKLFF.

DNA of the CDR3: TGTGCCATCAGTGACCGCCGGGGTGAGCAGTTCTTC. Its translation is CAISDRRGEQFF. The chain is built from TRBV10-3 and TRBJ2-1; perhaps TRBD2 as D (5 bases). Trimming stripped 3 bases from V and 9 bases from J, with 9 bases between. The CDR3 runs to 12 residues. In germline, CDR1 is ENHRY, CDR2 SYGVKD.

This chain uses TRBV25-1 with TRBJ2-3; a possible D gene is TRBD2 (6 bases). The CDR3 runs 13 residues. Deletions cut 6 bases from V and 0 bases from J, with 7 bases between. CDR1 is MGHDK, CDR2 SYGVNS, per germline. The chain's CDR3 is CASSGTSTDTQYF. CDR3 coding DNA: TGTGCCAGCAGCGGGACTAGCACAGATACGCAGTATTTT.

This clone was detected once. The J gene is TRBJ2-1, the V gene TRBV2, with 8 bases fitting TRBD2. The CDR3 consists of 15 residues. J lost 0 bases, V lost 6 bases, and 4 bases had no gene match. Per the germline V gene, CDR1 is SNHLY and CDR2 is FYNNEI. CDR3 DNA: TGTGCCAGCAGGACTAGCGAGAGCTCCTACAATGAGCAGTTCTTC. Translating it yields CASRTSESSYNEQFF.

V is TRBV5-1 and J is TRBJ2-5; a weak D match, TRBD2 (5 bases). The CDR3 loop spans 14 amino acids. V shed 2 bases and J shed 1 base, with 9 bases lying between them. Per germline, CDR1 SGHRS and CDR2 YFSETQ. The CDR3 here is CASSFAGAQETQYF. The CDR3 bases are TGCGCCAGCAGCTTTGCGGGTGCCCAAGAGACCCAGTACTTC.

The chain couples TRBV14 to TRBJ2-2; possible D gene TRBD1, 6 bases. Trimming took off 4 bases at V and 6 bases at J, with 9 bases between the two ends. This CDR3 is 13 amino acids long. Germline CDR1 SGHDN, CDR2 FVKESK. The DNA of the CDR3 is TGTGCCAGCAGCCCTCCAGGGGCCGGGGAGCTGTTTTTT. It is translated as CASSPPGAGELFF.

With respect to this clone: The CDR3 does not end in the conserved phenylalanine or tryptophan, so this is likely a read error. Because the CDR3's place on the DNA is in doubt, the DNA is left out and the CDR3 is given as listed by TCRdb. The V call is TRBV28, the J call TRBJ1-1; the DNA was not compared with TRBD1, the D call given in the table. The CDR3 spans 11 residues, counting both ends. Germline V gene lookup returns CDR1 MDHEN and CDR2 SYDVKM. CDR3 sequence reads: CASSFTGGSSL.

The chain has TRBV5-4 and TRBJ2-7; TRBD1 is a possible D gene (6 bases). Germline CDR1 and CDR2: SGHNT and YYREEE (reference sequence). Trimming left V 0 bases short and J 5 bases short, with 15 bases between. The CDR3 extends over 15 amino acids. CDR3 in amino acids: CASSLVRRGSDEQYF. CDR3 in DNA: TGTGCCAGCAGCTTGGTTCGCAGGGGCTCGGACGAGCAGTACTTC.